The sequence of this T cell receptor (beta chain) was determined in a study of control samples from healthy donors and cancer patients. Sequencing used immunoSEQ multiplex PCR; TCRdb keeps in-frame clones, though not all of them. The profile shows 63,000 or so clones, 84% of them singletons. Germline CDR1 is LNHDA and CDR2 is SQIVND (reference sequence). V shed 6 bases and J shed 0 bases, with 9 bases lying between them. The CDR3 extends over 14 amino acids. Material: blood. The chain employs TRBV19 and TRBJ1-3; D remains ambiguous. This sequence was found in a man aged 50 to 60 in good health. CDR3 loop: CASRFTGSGNTIYF. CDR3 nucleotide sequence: TGTGCCAGTAGATTCACCGGCTCTGGAAACACCATATATTTT.